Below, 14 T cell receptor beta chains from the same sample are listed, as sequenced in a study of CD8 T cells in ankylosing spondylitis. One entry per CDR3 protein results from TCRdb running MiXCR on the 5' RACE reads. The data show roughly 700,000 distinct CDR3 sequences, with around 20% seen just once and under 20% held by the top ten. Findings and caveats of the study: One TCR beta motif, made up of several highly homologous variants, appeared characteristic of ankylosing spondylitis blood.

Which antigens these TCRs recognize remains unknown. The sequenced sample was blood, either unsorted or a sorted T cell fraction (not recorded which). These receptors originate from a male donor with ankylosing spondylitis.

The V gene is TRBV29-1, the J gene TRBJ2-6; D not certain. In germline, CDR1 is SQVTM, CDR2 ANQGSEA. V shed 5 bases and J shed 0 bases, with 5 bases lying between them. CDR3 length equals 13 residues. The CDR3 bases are TGCAGCGTTCATCTCTCTGGGGCCAACGTCCTGACTTTC. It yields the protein CSVHLSGANVLTF.

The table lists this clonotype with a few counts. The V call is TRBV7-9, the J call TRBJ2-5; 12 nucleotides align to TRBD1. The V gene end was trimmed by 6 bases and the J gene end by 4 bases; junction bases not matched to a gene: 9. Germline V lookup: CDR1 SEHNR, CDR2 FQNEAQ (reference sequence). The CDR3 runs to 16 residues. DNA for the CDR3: TGTGCCAGCAGTCAAAACCGGGACAGGGGGCGAGAGACCCAGTACTTC. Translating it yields CASSQNRDRGRETQYF.

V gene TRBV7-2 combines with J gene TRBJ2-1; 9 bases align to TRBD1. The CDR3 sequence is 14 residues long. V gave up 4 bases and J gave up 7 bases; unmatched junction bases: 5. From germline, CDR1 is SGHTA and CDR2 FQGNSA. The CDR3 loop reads CASSYGTGKNEQFF. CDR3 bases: TGTGCCAGCAGCTACGGGACAGGGAAGAATGAGCAGTTCTTC.

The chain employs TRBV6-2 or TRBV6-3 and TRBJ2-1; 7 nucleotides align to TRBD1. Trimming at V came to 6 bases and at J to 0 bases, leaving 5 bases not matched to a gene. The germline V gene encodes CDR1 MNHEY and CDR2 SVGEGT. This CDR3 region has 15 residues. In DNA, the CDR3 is TGTGCCAGCAGAATTTCAGGGGGCTCCTACAATGAGCAGTTCTTC. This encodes CASRISGGSYNEQFF.

The chain's CDR3 is CAWSARRSGANVLTF. The DNA for the CDR3 is TGTGCCTGGAGTGCCCGTCGATCTGGGGCCAACGTCCTGACTTTC. V is TRBV30 and J is TRBJ2-6; no clear D gene. Germline CDR1 is GTSNPN and CDR2 is SVGIG (reference sequence). CDR3 length equals 15 residues. The ends were cut back, 1 base at V and 1 base at J, with 8 bases in the middle. The complete variable domain, with remaining parts taken from reference TRBV30 and TRBJ2-6, reads SQTIHQWPATLVQPVGSPLSLECTVEGTSNPNLYWYRQAAGRGLQLLFYSVGIGQISSEVPQNLSASRPQDRQFILSSKKLLLSDSGFYLCAWSARRSGANVLTFGAGSRLTVL.

CDR3: CASSRQPRGTDTQYF. The CDR3 DNA reads as TGTGCCAGCAGTAGACAGCCTAGGGGCACAGATACGCAGTATTTT. The chain is built from TRBV6-1 and TRBJ2-3, with D possibly being TRBD1 (5 bases). V lost 5 bases and J 1 base, leaving 13 bases between the germline ends. Germline values: CDR1 MNHNS, CDR2 SASEGT. CDR3 length: 15 residues.

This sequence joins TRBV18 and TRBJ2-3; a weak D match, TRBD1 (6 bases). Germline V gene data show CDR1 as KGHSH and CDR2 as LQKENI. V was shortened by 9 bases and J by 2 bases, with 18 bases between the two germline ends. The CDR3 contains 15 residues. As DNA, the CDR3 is TGTGCCAGTTCCCCAACAGGGTTCGACACAGATACGCAGTATTTT. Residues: CASSPTGFDTDTQYF.

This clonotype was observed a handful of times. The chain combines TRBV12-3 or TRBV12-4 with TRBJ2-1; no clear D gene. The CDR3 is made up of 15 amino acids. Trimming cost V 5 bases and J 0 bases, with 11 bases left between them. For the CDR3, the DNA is TGTGCCAGCAGTCATAGGAAGAGCTCCTACAATGAGCAGTTCTTC. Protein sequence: CASSHRKSSYNEQFF.

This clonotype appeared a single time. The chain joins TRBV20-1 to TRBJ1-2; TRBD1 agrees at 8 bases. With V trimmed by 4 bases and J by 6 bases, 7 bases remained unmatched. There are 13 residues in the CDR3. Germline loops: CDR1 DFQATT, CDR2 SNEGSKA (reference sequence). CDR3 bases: TGCAGTGCTATCGACAGGGGCTTAAATGGCTACACCTTC. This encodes CSAIDRGLNGYTF.

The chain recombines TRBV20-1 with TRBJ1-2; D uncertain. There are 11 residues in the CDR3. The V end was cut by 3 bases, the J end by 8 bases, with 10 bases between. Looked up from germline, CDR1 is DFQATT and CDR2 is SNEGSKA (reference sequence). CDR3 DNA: TGCAGTGCTAGGAACCCAGTAGGCTACACCTTC. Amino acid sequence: CSARNPVGYTF.

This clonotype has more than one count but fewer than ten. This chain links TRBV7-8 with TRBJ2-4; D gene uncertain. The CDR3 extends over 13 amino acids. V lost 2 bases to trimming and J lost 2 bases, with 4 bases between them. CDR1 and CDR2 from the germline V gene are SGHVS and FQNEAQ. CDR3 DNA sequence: TGTGCCAGCAGCTTACCGACCAAAAACATTCAGTACTTC. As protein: CASSLPTKNIQYF.

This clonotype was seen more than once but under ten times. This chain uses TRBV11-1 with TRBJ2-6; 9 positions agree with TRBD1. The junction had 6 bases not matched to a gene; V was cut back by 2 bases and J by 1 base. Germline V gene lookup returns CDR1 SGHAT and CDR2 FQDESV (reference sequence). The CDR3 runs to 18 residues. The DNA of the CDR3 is TGTGCCAGCAGCTTACCTTGGACAGGGGCATCTGGGGCCAACGTCCTGACTTTC. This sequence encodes CASSLPWTGASGANVLTF.

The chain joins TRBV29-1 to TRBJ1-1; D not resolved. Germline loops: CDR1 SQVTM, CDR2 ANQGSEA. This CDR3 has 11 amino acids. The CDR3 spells CNVEMNTEAFF. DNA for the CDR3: TGCAACGTAGAGATGAACACTGAAGCTTTCTTT.

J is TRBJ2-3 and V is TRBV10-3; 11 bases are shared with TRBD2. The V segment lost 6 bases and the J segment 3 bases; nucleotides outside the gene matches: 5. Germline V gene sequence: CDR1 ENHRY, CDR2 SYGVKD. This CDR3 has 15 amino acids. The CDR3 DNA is TGTGCCATCAGAAAACTAGCGGGAGATACAGATACGCAGTATTTT. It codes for CAIRKLAGDTDTQYF.